A selection of T cell receptor beta chains follows, all from one sample in a study of cytomegalovirus exposure and HLA in healthy donors. Method: immunoSEQ multiplex PCR; TCRdb's copy keeps in-frame clones and lacks some. The repertoire holds approximately 280,000 clones, around nine tenths seen once, with around 0.9% in the top ten. The source material was PBMCs. The receptors come from a woman under 30 in good health and CMV-seronegative. Each CDR3 is given with its conserved first and last residue. A D gene is named only where the DNA matches it firmly. The size entry is marked missing in some rows and otherwise reads once, few, many or a size class.

CDR3 DNA	CDR3 protein	CDR3 length	D gene	clone size	J gene	V gene
TGCGCCAGCAGCCAAGAGGCTAGCGGGAGGGCCGCGAACACCGGGGAGCTGTTTTTT	CASSQEASGRAANTGELFF	19	TRBD2	.	TRBJ2-2	TRBV4-3
TGCGCCAGCAGTCCTCGGTCGGGAAAAGAGACCCAGTACTTC	CASSPRSGKETQYF	14	.	.	TRBJ2-5	TRBV5-1
TGTGCCAGCAGTGGTGGGGGCGTGGACAATGAGCAGTTCTTC	CASSGGGVDNEQFF	14	.	few	TRBJ2-1	TRBV25-1
TGTGCCAGCAGTCCGCTTATGGGGCAAGCTTTCTTT	CASSPLMGQAFF	12	.	.	TRBJ1-1	TRBV28
TGCGCCAGCTCCAGGGGCAACTATGGCTACACCTTC	CASSRGNYGYTF	12	.	few	TRBJ1-2	TRBV23-1
TGTGCCAGCAGCGAGACGGCGGGGGGAACAGATACGCAGTATTTT	CASSETAGGTDTQYF	15	TRBD2	.	TRBJ2-3	TRBV11-2
TGTGCCAGCAGCCGACAGGGAGTGGACGAGCAGTACTTC	CASSRQGVDEQYF	13	TRBD1	.	TRBJ2-7	TRBV14
TGTGCCAGCAGCCTTGGGGGAGGTTACGAGCAGTTCTTC	CASSLGGGYEQFF	13	.	many	TRBJ2-1	TRBV7-8
TGTGCCAGCAGTTCTACTCGACAGGGTTTACGAGGGGGCTACACCTTC	CASSSTRQGLRGGYTF	16	TRBD1	.	TRBJ1-2	TRBV25-1
TGCGCCAGCAGCATACAGGGGTTGGGGCTCGAGACCCAGTACTTC	CASSIQGLGLETQYF	15	TRBD1	once	TRBJ2-5	TRBV5-1
TGTGCCAGCAGCCCCAACCTAGCGGGGGAACCTCCCGCATCCGAGCAGTACTTC	CASSPNLAGEPPASEQYF	18	TRBD2	once	TRBJ2-7	TRBV7-6
TGTGCCAGCAGACGACTAGCGGGAGGGTCAGAGACCCAGTACTTC	CASRRLAGGSETQYF	15	TRBD2	.	TRBJ2-5	TRBV6-5
TGTGCCAGCAGCCAAGCGGGAAGCGGGAGGCGCAATGAGCAGTTCTTC	CASSQAGSGRRNEQFF	16	TRBD2	.	TRBJ2-1	TRBV4-2
TGCGCCAGCAGCTTAGGAGGGGAACGCACAGATACGCAGTATTTT	CASSLGGERTDTQYF	15	.	.	TRBJ2-3	TRBV5-1
TGCGCCAGCAGCCAAGGGTCAGGAGGCTCCTACGAGCAGTACTTC	CASSQGSGGSYEQYF	15	.	once	TRBJ2-7	TRBV4-3
TGTGCCAGCAGCTTAGAGGGGACAGGGGGATGGACTGAAGCTTTCTTT	CASSLEGTGGWTEAFF	16	TRBD1	.	TRBJ1-1	TRBV11-2
TGTGCCAGCAGTTTACTCACGGTGAACACTGAAGCTTTCTTT	CASSLLTVNTEAFF	14	.	.	TRBJ1-1	TRBV28
TGTGCCAGCAGCTTTGGGACTAGCGGGAAGCCAACCTACAATGAGCAGTTCTTC	CASSFGTSGKPTYNEQFF	18	TRBD2	.	TRBJ2-1	TRBV5-6
TGTGCCAGCAGCCCGGTAACCGTGAACACTGAAGCTTTCTTT	CASSPVTVNTEAFF	14	.	few	TRBJ1-1	TRBV7-9
TGTGCCTGGAGTGCGAGAGACTACCCACCTTGGTATGAGCAGTTCTTC	CAWSARDYPPWYEQFF	16	.	.	TRBJ2-1	TRBV30
TGTGCCAGCAGTCTCTTGGGACAGGGATACGGCTACACCTTC	CASSLLGQGYGYTF	14	TRBD1	.	TRBJ1-2	TRBV27
TGTGCCATCAGTTCCGGACAGGGATTTCAGGAAAAACTGTTTTTT	CAISSGQGFQEKLFF	15	TRBD1	.	TRBJ1-4	TRBV10-3
TGTGCCAGCAGGTTCAGCTACAATGAGCAGTTCTTC	CASRFSYNEQFF	12	.	.	TRBJ2-1	TRBV28
TGTGCCAGCAGTTTAGTGCAGGACTCCTACGAGCAGTACTTC	CASSLVQDSYEQYF	14	.	few	TRBJ2-7	TRBV28
TGCAGCGTGTTCAGAGCGGGACTCAACACCGGGGAGCTGTTTTTT	CSVFRAGLNTGELFF	15	TRBD2	.	TRBJ2-2	TRBV29-1
TGTGCCAGCAGTGCGGTGGCAGGTCCTAACTATGGCTACACCTTC	CASSAVAGPNYGYTF	15	.	.	TRBJ1-2	TRBV6-4
TGCGCCAGCAAGACAACAACTAATGAAAAACTGTTTTTT	CASKTTTNEKLFF	13	.	.	TRBJ1-4	TRBV5-1
TGTGCCAGTGGGGGCGGACGAGCTCTTGGAAACACCATATATTTT	CASGGGRALGNTIYF	15	.	.	TRBJ1-3	TRBV28
TGTGCCAGCAGCTTTAGAATTAGCGGGAGGCCTACCTACGAGCAGTACTTC	CASSFRISGRPTYEQYF	17	TRBD2	few	TRBJ2-7	TRBV7-2
TGCAGCGTTGGGGGACTAGCGGGAGGGCCGGTCGAGCAGTACTTC	CSVGGLAGGPVEQYF	15	TRBD2	.	TRBJ2-7	TRBV29-1
TGTGCCAGCAGTTTCCTGTCCCAGGGGAAGGGCACTGAAGCTTTCTTT	CASSFLSQGKGTEAFF	16	.	.	TRBJ1-1	TRBV28
TGTGCCAGCAGCTTACAGGGAGGCGAGCAGTACTTC	CASSLQGGEQYF	12	.	few	TRBJ2-7	TRBV7-6
TGTGCCAGCAACGGTTGGACAGAGAACTATGGCTACACCTTC	CASNGWTENYGYTF	14	.	.	TRBJ1-2	TRBV14
TGTGCCAGCAGTCTCCCCGGGGAGCTGTTTTTT	CASSLPGELFF	11	.	.	TRBJ2-2	TRBV11-2
TGTGCCAGCAGTTTCGGACAGGTTAATTCACCCCTCCACTTT	CASSFGQVNSPLHF	14	TRBD1	.	TRBJ1-6	TRBV28
TGTGCCAGCAGCGGTGCCGGGGGAACCTCTTCGTACGAGCAGTACTTC	CASSGAGGTSSYEQYF	16	.	.	TRBJ2-7	TRBV5-4
TGTGCCAGCAGCCATCTCCCTCTCAGGGACTATGGCTACACCTTC	CASSHLPLRDYGYTF	15	.	once	TRBJ1-2	TRBV4-2
TGTGCCAGCAGTGCACAGGGCTCTGGAAACACCATATATTTT	CASSAQGSGNTIYF	14	.	.	TRBJ1-3	TRBV6-1
TGTGCCAGCAGCTTGACAGGGGGACATGGCTACACCTTC	CASSLTGGHGYTF	13	TRBD1	few	TRBJ1-2	TRBV5-4
TGTGCCAGCAGCTTTGCGGGGACTAGCGACTCCTACGAGCAGTACTTC	CASSFAGTSDSYEQYF	16	TRBD2	.	TRBJ2-7	TRBV7-9
TGTGCCACTAAGACAGGTCATATGAACACTGAAGCTTTCTTT	CATKTGHMNTEAFF	14	.	.	TRBJ1-1	TRBV28